This T cell receptor beta chain derives from a study of cytomegalovirus exposure and HLA in healthy donors. Study-level findings and limits: Earlier analysis found most TCR beta V segments productive about 90% or about 30% of the time. Later analysis demonstrated an association between a missense DCLRE1C variant and TCR beta V- and J-gene trimming. A later analysis reportedly found fewer N-insertions in an Asian-associated ancestry cluster than the approximately 670-donor mean. Indistinguishable V segments such as TRBV6-2 and TRBV6-3 were excluded.

This clone was detected once. What it binds is not known. The CDR3 runs to 16 residues. With 0 bases clipped from V and 4 bases from J, the junction kept 6 bases outside the gene matches. Germline V gives CDR1 GTSNPN, CDR2 SVGIG (reference sequence). 60 Vbeta and 13 Jbeta primers were used in PCR. Some clones are missing from TCRdb's copy, which holds only in-frame ones; the method was immunoSEQ multiplex PCR. The data hold about 200,000 clones, with about 80% observed a single time. This chain connects TRBV30 to TRBJ1-1; 12 nucleotides align to TRBD1. Material for sequencing was PBMCs. The sequence came from a man between 18 and 35 years old in good health and CMV-seronegative. The CDR3 DNA reads TGTGCCTGGAGTGTAGCCGGGACAGGGGGCAGCACTGAAGCTTTCTTT. It is translated as CAWSVAGTGGSTEAFF. The full variable domain, completed using reference TRBV30 and TRBJ1-1, is SQTIHQWPATLVQPVGSPLSLECTVEGTSNPNLYWYRQAAGRGLQLLFYSVGIGQISSEVPQNLSASRPQDRQFILSSKKLLLSDSGFYLCAWSVAGTGGSTEAFFGQGTRLTVV.